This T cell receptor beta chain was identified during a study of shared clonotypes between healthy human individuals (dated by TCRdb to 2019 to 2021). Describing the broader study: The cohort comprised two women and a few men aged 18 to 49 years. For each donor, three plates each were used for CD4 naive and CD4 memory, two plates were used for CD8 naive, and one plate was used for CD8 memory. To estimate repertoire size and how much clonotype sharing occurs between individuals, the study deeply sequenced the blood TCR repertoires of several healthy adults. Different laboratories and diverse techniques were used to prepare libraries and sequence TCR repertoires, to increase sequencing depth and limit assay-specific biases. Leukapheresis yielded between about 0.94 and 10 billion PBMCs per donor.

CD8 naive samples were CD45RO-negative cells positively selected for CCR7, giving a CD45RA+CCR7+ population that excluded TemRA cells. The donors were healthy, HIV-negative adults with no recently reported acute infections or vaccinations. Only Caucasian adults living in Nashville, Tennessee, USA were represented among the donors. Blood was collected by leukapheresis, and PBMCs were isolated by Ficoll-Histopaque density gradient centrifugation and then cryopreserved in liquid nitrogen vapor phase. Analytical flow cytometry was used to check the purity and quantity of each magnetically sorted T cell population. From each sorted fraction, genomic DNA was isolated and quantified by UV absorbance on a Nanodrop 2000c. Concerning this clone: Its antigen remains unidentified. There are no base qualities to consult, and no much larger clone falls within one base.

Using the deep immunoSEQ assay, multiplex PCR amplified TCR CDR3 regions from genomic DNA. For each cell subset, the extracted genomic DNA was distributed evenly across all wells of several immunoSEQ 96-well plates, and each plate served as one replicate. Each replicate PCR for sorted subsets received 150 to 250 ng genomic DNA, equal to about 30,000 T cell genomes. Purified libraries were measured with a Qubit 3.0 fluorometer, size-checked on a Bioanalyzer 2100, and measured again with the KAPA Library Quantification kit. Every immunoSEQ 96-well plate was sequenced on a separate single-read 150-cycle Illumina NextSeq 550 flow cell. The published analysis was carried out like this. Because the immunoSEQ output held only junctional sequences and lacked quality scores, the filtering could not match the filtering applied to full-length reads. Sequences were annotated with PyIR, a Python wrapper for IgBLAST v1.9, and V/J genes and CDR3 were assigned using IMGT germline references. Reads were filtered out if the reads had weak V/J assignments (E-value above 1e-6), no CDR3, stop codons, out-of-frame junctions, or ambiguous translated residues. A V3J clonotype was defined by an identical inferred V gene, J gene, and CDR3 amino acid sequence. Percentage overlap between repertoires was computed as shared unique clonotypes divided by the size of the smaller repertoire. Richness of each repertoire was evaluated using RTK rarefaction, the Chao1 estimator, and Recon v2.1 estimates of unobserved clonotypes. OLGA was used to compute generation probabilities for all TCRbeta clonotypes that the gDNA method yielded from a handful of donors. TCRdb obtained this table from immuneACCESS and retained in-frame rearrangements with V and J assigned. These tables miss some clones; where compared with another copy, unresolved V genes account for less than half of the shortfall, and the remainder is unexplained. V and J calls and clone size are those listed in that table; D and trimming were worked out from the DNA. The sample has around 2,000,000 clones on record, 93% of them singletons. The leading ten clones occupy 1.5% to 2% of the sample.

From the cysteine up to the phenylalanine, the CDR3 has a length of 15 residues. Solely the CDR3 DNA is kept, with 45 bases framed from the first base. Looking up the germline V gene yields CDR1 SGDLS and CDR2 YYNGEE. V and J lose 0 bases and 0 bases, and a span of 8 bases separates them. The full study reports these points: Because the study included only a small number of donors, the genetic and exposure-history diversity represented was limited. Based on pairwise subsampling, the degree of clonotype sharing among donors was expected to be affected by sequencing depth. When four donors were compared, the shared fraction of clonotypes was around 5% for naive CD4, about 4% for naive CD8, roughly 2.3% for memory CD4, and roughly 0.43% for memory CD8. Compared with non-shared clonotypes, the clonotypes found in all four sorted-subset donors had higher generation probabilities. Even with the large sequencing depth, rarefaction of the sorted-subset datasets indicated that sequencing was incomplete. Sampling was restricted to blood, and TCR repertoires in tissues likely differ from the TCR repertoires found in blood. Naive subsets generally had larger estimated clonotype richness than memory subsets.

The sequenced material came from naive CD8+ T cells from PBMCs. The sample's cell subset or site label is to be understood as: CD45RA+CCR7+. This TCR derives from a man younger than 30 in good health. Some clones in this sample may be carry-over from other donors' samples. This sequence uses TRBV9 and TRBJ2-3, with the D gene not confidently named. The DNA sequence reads TGTGCCAGCAGCGTAGGCAGGAGAAGCACAGATACGCAGTATTTT. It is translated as CASSVGRRSTDTQYF.